The sequence of this TCR beta chain was determined in a study of glioma-infiltrating T cells. Germline loops: CDR1 MGHRA, CDR2 YSYEKL. V lost 4 bases and J 0 bases, leaving 16 bases between the germline ends. The CDR3 contains 17 residues. Notes on the study in general: Very few CDR3 sequences were shared between tissue and blood. Non-neoplastic patients had below-expected tissue-blood divergence, while all gliomas exceeded expectation.

The iRepertoire nested amplicon-rescue multiplex PCR amplified TCR alpha and beta CDR3s from RNA. Input was 100-400 ng of tissue mRNA or PBMC total RNA. TCRdb re-derived calls from the multiplex PCR reads in MiXCR, one entry per CDR3 protein. The table has about 110,000 distinct CDR3 sequences, less than 30% seen once. For this clonotype: Antigen unknown. A single base separates this from a much larger clone, so it may be a read error.

Sequenced input: glioma tissue, nonneoplastic brain tissue, or PBMCs (not recorded which). The origin of this receptor is a human donor with low-grade glioma or glioblastoma, undergoing nonglioma brain surgery, or in good health (not recorded which). The chain carries TRBV4-1 and TRBJ2-1; D unresolved. The CDR3 is CASSREFRLSSYNEQFF. CDR3 nucleotides: TGCGCCAGCAGCCGAGAATTCAGGTTAAGCTCCTACAATGAGCAGTTCTTC.